This T cell receptor beta chain was observed in a study of cytomegalovirus exposure and HLA in healthy donors. For the study at large: The roughly 670 first-cohort repertoires shared a platform with the 100 to 150 validation repertoires, as reported in a later analysis.

CDR1 is MGHDK, CDR2 SYGVNS, per germline. V lost 4 bases and J lost 2; bases outside the gene matches: 15. The CDR3 length is 18 residues. Whole-study findings and limits: Listed as cytomegalovirus-associated were over 150 TCR beta chains. CMV antigen specificity was confirmed in vitro for a few CMV-associated chains.

The protocol was immunoSEQ multiplex PCR, while the TCRdb copy is restricted to in-frame clones and leaves out a portion. The table shows a few hundred thousand clones, with about 91% occurring only once. Donors were drawn from the approximately 110-subject validation cohort, separate from the approximately 680-subject first cohort. Note on this clone: Its target is unknown.

V gene TRBV25-1 combines with J gene TRBJ2-7; 9 nucleotides agree with TRBD1. The specimen was PBMCs. The receptor was derived from a woman aged 18-35 years in good health and CMV-seronegative. The CDR3 loop reads CASSATLGTGQGPYEQYF. The CDR3 nucleotides read TGTGCCAGCAGTGCAACCTTAGGTACCGGACAGGGGCCCTACGAGCAGTACTTC.